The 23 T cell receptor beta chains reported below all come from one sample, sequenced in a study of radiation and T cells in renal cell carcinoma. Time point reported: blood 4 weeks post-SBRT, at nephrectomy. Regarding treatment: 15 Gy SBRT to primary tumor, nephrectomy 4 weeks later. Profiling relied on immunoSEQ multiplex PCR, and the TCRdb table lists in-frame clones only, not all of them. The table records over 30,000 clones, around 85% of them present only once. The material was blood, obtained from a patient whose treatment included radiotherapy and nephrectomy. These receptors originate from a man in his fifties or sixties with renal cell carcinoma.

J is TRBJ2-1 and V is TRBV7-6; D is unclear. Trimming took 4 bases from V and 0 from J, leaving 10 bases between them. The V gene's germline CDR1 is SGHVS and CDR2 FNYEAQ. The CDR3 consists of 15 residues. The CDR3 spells CASSSIGSSYNEQFF. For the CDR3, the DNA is TGTGCCAGCAGCTCCATTGGTAGCTCCTACAATGAGCAGTTCTTC.

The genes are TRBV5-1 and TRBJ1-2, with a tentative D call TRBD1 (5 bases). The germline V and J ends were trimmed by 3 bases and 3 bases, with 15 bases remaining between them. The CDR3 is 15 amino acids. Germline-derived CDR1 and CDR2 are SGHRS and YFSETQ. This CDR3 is CASSSVTGLYYGYTF. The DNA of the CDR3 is TGCGCCAGCAGCTCGGTAACGGGACTCTACTATGGCTACACCTTC.

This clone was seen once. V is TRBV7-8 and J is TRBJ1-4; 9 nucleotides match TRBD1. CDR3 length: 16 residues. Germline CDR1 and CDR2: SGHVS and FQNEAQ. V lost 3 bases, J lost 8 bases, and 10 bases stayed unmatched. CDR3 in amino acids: CASSLDTGGVGEKLFF. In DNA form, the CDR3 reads TGTGCCAGCAGCTTGGATACAGGGGGCGTAGGGGAAAAACTGTTTTTT.

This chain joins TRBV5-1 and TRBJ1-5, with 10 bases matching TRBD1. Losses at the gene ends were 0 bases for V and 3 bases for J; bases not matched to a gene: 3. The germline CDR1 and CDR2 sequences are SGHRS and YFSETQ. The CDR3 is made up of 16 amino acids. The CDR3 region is CASSLGTGGPNQPQHF. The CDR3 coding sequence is TGCGCCAGCAGCTTGGGGACAGGGGGTCCCAATCAGCCCCAGCATTTT.

For the CDR3, the DNA is TGCGCCAGCAGCGGGGGGACTAGCCCGGTGAATACGCAGTATTTT. Amino acids: CASSGGTSPVNTQYF. The V gene is TRBV4-3, the J gene TRBJ2-3; 9 nucleotides match TRBD2. This CDR3 is 15 amino acids long. Unmatched junction bases numbered 10, after V lost 5 bases and J lost 7 bases. The germline gives CDR1 LGHNA, CDR2 YSLEER.

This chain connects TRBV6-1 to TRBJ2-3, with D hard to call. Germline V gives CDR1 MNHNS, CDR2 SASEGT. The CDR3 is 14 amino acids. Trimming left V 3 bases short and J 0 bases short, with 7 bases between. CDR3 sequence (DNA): TGTGCCAGCAGTGATACAGATAGCACAGATACGCAGTATTTT. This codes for CASSDTDSTDTQYF.

Written as DNA, the CDR3 is TGTGCCAGCAGCGCTAAACTTTTAGTTGGGGCGGTCGGCGGCTACACCTTC. It yields the protein CASSAKLLVGAVGGYTF. The rearrangement uses TRBV9 and TRBJ1-2, with a weak D call TRBD1 (5 bases). V lost 3 bases and J lost 8, with 26 bases in between. From germline, CDR1 is SGDLS and CDR2 YYNGEE. The CDR3 runs to 17 residues. The complete variable domain, with remaining parts taken from reference TRBV9 and TRBJ1-2, reads DSGVTQTPKHLITATGQRVTLRCSPRSGDLSVYWYQQSLDQGLQFLIQYYNGEERAKGNILERFSAQQFPDLHSELNLSSLELGDSALYFCASSAKLLVGAVGGYTFGSGTRLTVV.

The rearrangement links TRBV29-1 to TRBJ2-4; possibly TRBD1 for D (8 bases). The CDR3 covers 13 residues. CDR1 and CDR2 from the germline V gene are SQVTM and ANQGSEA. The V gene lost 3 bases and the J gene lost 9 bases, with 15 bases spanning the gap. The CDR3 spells CSVESTGEGIQYF. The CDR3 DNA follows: TGCAGCGTTGAGTCGACAGGGGAGGGCATTCAGTACTTC.

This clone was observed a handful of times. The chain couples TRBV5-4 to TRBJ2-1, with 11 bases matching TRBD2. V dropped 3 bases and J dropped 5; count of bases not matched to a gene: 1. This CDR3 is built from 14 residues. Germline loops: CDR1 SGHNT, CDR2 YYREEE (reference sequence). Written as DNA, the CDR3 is TGTGCCAGCAGCTGGGGACTAGCGGACAATGAGCAGTTCTTC. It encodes CASSWGLADNEQFF.

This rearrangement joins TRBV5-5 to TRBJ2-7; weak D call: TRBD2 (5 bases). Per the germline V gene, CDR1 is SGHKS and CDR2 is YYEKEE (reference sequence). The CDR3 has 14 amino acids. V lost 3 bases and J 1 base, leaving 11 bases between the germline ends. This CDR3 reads CASSSVDLSYEQYF. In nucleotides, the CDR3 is TGTGCCAGCAGCTCGGTGGACTTGTCCTACGAGCAGTACTTC.

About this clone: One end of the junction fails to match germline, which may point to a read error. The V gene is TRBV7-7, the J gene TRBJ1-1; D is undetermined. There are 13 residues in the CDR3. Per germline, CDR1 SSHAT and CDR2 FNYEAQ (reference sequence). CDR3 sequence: CASSYSENTEAFF. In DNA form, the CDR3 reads TGTGCTAGCAGCTACTCAGAAAACACTGAAGCTTTCTTT.

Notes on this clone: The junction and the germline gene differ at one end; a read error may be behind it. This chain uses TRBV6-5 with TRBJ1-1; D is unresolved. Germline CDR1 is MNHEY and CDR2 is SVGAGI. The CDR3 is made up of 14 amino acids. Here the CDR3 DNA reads TGTGCCAGCAGCAGTCTCACTTTGAACACTGGAGCTTTCTTT. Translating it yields CASSSLTLNTGAFF.

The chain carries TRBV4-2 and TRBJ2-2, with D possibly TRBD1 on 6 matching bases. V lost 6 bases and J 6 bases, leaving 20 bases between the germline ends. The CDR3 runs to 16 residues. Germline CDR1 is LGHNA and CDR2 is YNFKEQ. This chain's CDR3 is CASSGLGSGEAGELFF. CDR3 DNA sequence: TGTGCCAGCAGTGGACTTGGGTCAGGGGAAGCCGGGGAGCTGTTTTTT.

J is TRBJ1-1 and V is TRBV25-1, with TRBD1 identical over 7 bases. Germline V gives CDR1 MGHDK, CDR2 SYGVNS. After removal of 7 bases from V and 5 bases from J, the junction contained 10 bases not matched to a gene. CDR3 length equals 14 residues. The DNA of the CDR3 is TGTGCCAGCACAGAGGGGGCTTGGGGGACTGAAGCTTTCTTT. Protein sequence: CASTEGAWGTEAFF.

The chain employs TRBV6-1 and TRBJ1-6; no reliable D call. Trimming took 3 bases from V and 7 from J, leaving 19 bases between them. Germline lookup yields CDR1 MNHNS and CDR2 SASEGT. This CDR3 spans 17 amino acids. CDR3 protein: CASSDLDVLIANSPLHF. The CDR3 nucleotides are TGTGCCAGCAGTGACCTGGACGTGTTGATAGCCAATTCACCCCTCCACTTT.

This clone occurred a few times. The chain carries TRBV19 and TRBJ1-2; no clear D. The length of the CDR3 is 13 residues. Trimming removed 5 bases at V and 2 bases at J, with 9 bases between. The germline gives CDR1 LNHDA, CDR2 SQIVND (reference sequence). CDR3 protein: CASSGTENYGYTF. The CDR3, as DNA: TGTGCCAGTAGTGGCACAGAGAACTATGGCTACACCTTC. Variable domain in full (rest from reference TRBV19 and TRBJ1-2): DGGITQSPKYLFRKEGQNVTLSCEQNLNHDAMYWYRQDPGQGLRLIYYSQIVNDFQKGDIAEGYSVSREKKESFPLTVTSAQKNPTAFYLCASSGTENYGYTFGSGTRLTVV.

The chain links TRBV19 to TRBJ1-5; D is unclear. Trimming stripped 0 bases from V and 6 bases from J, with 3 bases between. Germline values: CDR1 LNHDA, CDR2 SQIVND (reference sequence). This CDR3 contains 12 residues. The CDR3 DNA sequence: TGTGCCAGTAGTATAGAAGGTCAGCCCCAGCATTTT. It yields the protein CASSIEGQPQHF.

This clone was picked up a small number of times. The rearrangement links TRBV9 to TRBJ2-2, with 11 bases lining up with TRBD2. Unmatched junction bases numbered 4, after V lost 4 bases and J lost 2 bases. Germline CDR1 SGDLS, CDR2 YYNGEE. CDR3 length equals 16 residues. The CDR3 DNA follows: TGTGCCAGCAGCCCACTAGCGGGAGAAAACACCGGGGAGCTGTTTTTT. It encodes CASSPLAGENTGELFF.

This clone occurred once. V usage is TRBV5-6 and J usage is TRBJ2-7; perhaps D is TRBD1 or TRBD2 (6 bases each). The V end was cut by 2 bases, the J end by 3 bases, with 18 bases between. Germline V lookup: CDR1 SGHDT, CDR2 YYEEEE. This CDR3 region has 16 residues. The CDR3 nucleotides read TGTGCCAGCAGCTTTTTGGTAGGGGGGCCCCACTACGAGCAGTACTTC. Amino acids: CASSFLVGGPHYEQYF.

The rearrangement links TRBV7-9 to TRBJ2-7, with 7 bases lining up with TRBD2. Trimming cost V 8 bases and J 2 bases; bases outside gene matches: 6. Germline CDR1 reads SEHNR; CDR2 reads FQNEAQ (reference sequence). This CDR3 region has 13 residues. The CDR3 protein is CASGSSGPYEQYF. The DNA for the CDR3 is TGTGCCAGCGGATCTAGCGGACCCTACGAGCAGTACTTC. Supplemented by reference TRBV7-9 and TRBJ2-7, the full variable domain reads DTGVSQNPRHKITKRGQNVTFRCDPISEHNRLYWYRQTLGQGPEFLTYFQNEAQLEKSRLLSDRFSAERPKGSFSTLEIQRTEQGDSAMYLCASGSSGPYEQYFGPGTRLTVT.

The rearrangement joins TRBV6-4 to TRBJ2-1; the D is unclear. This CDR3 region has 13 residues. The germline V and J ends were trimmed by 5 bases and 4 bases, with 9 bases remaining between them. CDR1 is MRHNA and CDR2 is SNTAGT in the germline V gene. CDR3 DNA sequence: TGTGCCAGCAGTTTGACCGTTTACAATGAGCAGTTCTTC. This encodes CASSLTVYNEQFF.

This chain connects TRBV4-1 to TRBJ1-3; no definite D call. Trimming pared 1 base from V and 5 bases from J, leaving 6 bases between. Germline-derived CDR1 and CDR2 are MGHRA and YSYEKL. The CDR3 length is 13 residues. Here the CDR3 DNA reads TGCGCCAGCAGCCAAGTCCAGAGAAACACCATATATTTT. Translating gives CASSQVQRNTIYF.

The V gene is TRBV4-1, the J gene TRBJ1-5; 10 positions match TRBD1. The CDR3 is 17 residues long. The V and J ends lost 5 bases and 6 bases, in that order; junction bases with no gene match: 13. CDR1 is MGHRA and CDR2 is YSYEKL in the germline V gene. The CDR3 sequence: CASSKDTPGQGTQPQHF. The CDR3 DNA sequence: TGCGCCAGCAGCAAGGATACCCCGGGACAGGGGACTCAGCCCCAGCATTTT.